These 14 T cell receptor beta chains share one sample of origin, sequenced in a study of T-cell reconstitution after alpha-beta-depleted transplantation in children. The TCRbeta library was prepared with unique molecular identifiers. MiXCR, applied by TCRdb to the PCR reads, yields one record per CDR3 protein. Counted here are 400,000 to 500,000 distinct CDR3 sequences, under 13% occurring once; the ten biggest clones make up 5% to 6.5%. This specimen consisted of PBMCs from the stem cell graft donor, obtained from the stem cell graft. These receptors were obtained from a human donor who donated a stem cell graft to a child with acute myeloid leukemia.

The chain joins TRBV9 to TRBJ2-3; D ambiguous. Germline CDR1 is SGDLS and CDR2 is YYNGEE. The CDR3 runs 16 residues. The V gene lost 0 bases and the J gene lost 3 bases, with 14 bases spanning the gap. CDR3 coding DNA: TGTGCCAGCAGCGTAGGAGACAACCCTGGGACAGATACGCAGTATTTT. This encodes CASSVGDNPGTDTQYF.

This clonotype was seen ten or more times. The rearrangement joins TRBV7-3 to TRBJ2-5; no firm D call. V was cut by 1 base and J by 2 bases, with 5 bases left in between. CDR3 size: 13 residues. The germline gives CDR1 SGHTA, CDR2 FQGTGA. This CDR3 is CASSLIAQETQYF. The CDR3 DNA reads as TGTGCCAGCAGCTTAATAGCACAAGAGACCCAGTACTTC.

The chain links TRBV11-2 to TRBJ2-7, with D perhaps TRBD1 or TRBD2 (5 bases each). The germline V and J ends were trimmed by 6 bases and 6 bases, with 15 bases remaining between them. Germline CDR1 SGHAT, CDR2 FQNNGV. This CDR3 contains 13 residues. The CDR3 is CASRPRAGTEQYV. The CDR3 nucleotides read TGTGCCAGCAGACCTAGGGCAGGGACCGAGCAGTACGTC.

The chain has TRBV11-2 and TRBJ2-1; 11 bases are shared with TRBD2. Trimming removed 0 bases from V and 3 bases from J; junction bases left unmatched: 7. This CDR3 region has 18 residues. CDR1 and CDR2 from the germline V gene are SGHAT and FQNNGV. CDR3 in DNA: TGTGCCAGCAGCTTAGATGTCCCTAGCGGGAGGAACTACAATGAGCAGTTCTTC. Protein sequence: CASSLDVPSGRNYNEQFF.

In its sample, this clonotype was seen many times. Here the CDR3 DNA reads TGCAGCGTTGAAGGGACAGGGAGTAAGACCCAGTACTTC. Protein sequence: CSVEGTGSKTQYF. The V gene is TRBV29-1, the J gene TRBJ2-5; 8 bases are a match to TRBD1. V gave up 1 base and J gave up 6 bases; unmatched junction bases: 4. The V gene's germline CDR1 is SQVTM and CDR2 ANQGSEA. This CDR3 is 13 amino acids long. The entire variable domain, with the rest obtained from reference TRBV29-1 and TRBJ2-5, is as follows: SAVISQKPSRDICQRGTSLTIQCQVDSQVTMMFWYRQQPGQSLTLIATANQGSEATYESGFVIDKFPISRPNLTFSTLTVSNMSPEDSSIYLCSVEGTGSKTQYFGPGTRLLVL.

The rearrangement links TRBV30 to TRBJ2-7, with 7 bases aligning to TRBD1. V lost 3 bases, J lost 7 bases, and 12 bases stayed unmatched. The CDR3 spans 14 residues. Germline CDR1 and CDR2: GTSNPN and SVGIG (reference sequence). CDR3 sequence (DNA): TGTGCCTGGAGATCTCCGGGACAGCTGGGGGAGCAGTACTTC. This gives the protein CAWRSPGQLGEQYF.

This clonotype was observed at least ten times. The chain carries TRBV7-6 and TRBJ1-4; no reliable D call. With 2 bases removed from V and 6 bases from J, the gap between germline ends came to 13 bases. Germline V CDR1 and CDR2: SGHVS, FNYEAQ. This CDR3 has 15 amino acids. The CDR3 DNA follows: TGTGCCAGCAGCTTATTCCGGAGCGGGGATGAAAAACTGTTTTTT. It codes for CASSLFRSGDEKLFF.

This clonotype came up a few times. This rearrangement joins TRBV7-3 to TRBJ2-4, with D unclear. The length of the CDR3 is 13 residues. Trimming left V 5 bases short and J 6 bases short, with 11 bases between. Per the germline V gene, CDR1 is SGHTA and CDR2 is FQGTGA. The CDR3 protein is CASSAQAGNIQYF. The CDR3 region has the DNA TGTGCCAGCAGCGCCCAGGCCGGAAACATTCAGTACTTC.

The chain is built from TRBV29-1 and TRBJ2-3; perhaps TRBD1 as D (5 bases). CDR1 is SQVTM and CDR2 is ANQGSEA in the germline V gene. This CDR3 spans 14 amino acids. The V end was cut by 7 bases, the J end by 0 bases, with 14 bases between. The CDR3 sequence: CSENVQGSTDTQYF. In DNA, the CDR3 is TGCAGCGAAAACGTCCAGGGAAGCACAGATACGCAGTATTTT.

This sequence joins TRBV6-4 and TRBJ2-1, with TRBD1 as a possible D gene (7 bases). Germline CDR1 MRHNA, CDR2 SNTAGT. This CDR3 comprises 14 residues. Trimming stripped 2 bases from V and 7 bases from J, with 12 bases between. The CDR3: CASSDGQGGNEQFF. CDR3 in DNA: TGTGCCAGCAGTGACGGCCAGGGGGGAAATGAGCAGTTCTTC.

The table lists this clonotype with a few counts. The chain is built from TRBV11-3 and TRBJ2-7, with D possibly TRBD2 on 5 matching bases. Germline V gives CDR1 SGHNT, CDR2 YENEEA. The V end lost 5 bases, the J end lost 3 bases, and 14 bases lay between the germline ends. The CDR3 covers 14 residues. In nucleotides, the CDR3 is TGTGCCAGCAGCCCAAATCCACTAGGCTACGAGCAGTACGTC. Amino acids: CASSPNPLGYEQYV.

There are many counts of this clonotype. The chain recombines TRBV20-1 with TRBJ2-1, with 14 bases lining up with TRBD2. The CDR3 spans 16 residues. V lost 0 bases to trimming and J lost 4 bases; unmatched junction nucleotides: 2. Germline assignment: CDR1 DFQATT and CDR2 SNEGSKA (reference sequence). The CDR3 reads CSARDRTSGGYNEQFF. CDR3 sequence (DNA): TGCAGTGCTAGAGACCGGACTAGCGGGGGGTACAATGAGCAGTTCTTC.

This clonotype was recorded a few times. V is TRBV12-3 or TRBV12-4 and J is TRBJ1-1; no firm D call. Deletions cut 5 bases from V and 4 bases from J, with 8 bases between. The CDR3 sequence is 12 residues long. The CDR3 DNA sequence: TGTGCCAGCAGTAGTCGTGTCACTGAAGCTTTCTTT. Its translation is CASSSRVTEAFF.

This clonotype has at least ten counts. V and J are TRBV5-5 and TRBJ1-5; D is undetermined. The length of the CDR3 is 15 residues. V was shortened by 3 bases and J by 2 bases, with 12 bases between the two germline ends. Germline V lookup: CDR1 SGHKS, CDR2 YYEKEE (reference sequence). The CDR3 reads CASSSSPGRNQPQHF. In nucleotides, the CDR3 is TGTGCCAGCAGCTCCTCCCCCGGGCGCAATCAGCCCCAGCATTTT.